Below, 27 T cell receptor beta chains from the same sample are listed, as sequenced in a study of PD-L1 blockade in urothelial cancer. Here immunoSEQ multiplex PCR was the method, and the copy in TCRdb shows in-frame clones only, minus some. Among about 74,000 clones listed, roughly nine tenths were seen once. The time point is: pretreatment peripheral blood. The sequences come from PBMCs, collected around atezolizumab (anti-PD-L1) treatment. Every receptor here comes from a man aged 70 or older with urothelial cancer.

The J gene is TRBJ1-1, the V gene TRBV5-5; 7 nucleotides match TRBD1. This CDR3 has 15 amino acids. V lost 4 bases, J lost 0 bases, and 6 bases stayed unmatched. CDR1 SGHKS and CDR2 YYEKEE come from the germline V gene (reference sequence). As DNA, the CDR3 is TGTGCCAGCAGCCGCACCGGGACAGTGAACACTGAAGCTTTCTTT. Translated, it gives CASSRTGTVNTEAFF.

The chain links TRBV5-1 to TRBJ2-2, with a possible D match to TRBD2 (5 bases). Trimming took off 3 bases at V and 5 bases at J, with 8 bases between the two ends. The CDR3 extends over 13 amino acids. Germline V gene lookup returns CDR1 SGHRS and CDR2 YFSETQ. CDR3 nucleotides: TGCGCCAGCAGCTCACGACTAACCGGGGAGCTGTTTTTT. It specifies CASSSRLTGELFF.

V gene TRBV5-1 combines with J gene TRBJ2-6; the match to TRBD1 covers 7 bases. The ends lost 4 bases at V and 4 bases at J; junction bases unmatched: 5. The CDR3 extends over 15 amino acids. Germline V gives CDR1 SGHRS, CDR2 YFSETQ. CDR3 sequence: CASSPTGAGANVLTF. CDR3 DNA sequence: TGCGCCAGCAGCCCCACAGGGGCCGGGGCCAACGTCCTGACTTTC.

The chain employs TRBV5-1 and TRBJ1-1; maybe TRBD1 (5 bases). Germline V gives CDR1 SGHRS, CDR2 YFSETQ. Trimming cost V 4 bases and J 0 bases, with 10 bases left between them. CDR3 length: 14 residues. The CDR3, as DNA: TGCGCCAGCAGCGAGACAGATATGAACACTGAAGCTTTCTTT. Its protein is CASSETDMNTEAFF.

The rearrangement uses TRBV5-6 and TRBJ2-5, with TRBD1 as a possible D gene (6 bases). CDR3 length: 13 amino acids. Trimming shortened V by 4 bases and J by 2 bases, and 9 bases separated the two germline ends. Germline-derived CDR1 and CDR2 are SGHDT and YYEEEE. CDR3 sequence reads: CASSRTAQETQYF. CDR3 DNA: TGTGCCAGCAGCCGGACAGCGCAAGAGACCCAGTACTTC.

The chain is built from TRBV7-3 and TRBJ2-7; TRBD2 matches 7 bases. CDR3 length equals 14 residues. The junction had 5 bases not matched to a gene; V was cut back by 4 bases and J by 2 bases. The V gene's germline CDR1 is SGHTA and CDR2 FQGTGA. CDR3 residues: CASSSRAGAYEQYF. The CDR3 nucleotides are TGTGCCAGCAGCTCAAGGGCGGGGGCCTACGAGCAGTACTTC. The variable domain in full, completed from reference TRBV7-3 and TRBJ2-7, reads GAGVSQTPSNKVTEKGKYVELRCDPISGHTALYWYRQSLGQGPEFLIYFQGTGAADDSGLPNDRFFAVRPEGSVSTLKIQRTERGDSAVYLCASSSRAGAYEQYFGPGTRLTVT.

The chain employs TRBV6-6 and TRBJ2-2; 9 bases fit TRBD2. The CDR3 is 16 amino acids. CDR1 MNHNY and CDR2 SVGAGI come from the germline V gene (reference sequence). Trimming took 6 bases from V and 0 from J; bases not matched to a gene: 5. The CDR3 nucleotides read TGTGCCAGCAGGATACTAGCGGGCACGAACACCGGGGAGCTGTTTTTT. Protein sequence: CASRILAGTNTGELFF.

J is TRBJ2-1 and V is TRBV5-1; 12 nucleotides agree with TRBD2. CDR3 size: 15 residues. With 2 bases clipped from V and 9 bases from J, the junction kept 6 bases outside the gene matches. CDR1 and CDR2 from the germline V gene are SGHRS and YFSETQ. In DNA, the CDR3 is TGCGCCAGCAGCTTCACTAGCGGGAGGTACCTTGAGCAGTTCTTC. Translation: CASSFTSGRYLEQFF.

The chain has TRBV9 and TRBJ2-1; D is undetermined. Trimming pared 4 bases from V and 3 bases from J, leaving 20 bases between. The germline V gene has CDR1 SGDLS and CDR2 YYNGEE. This CDR3 has 17 amino acids. The CDR3 sequence: CASSPPLVSPGYNEQFF. CDR3 DNA: TGTGCCAGCAGCCCCCCCCTGGTATCCCCGGGCTACAATGAGCAGTTCTTC.

The chain employs TRBV21-1 and TRBJ1-4. TRBV21-1 is labeled a pseudogene. This CDR3 has 15 amino acids. For the CDR3, the DNA is TGTGCCAGCAGCAAAGGGAGACCTGGGTTGGAAAAACTGTTTTTT. Encoded protein: CASSKGRPGLEKLFF.

This sequence joins TRBV5-1 and TRBJ1-1; 7 bases map to TRBD1. In germline, CDR1 is SGHRS, CDR2 YFSETQ. The CDR3 is 16 amino acids. V shed 0 bases, J shed 0 bases, and the junction held 5 bases outside the gene matches. CDR3 residues: CASSLAGQNMNTEAFF. The CDR3 bases are TGCGCCAGCAGCTTGGCGGGACAGAACATGAACACTGAAGCTTTCTTT.

V gene TRBV7-2 combines with J gene TRBJ2-7, with 10 bases lining up with TRBD2. The germline CDR1 and CDR2 sequences are SGHTA and FQGNSA. The V gene end was trimmed by 4 bases and the J gene end by 6 bases; junction bases not matched to a gene: 12. The CDR3 is 16 residues long. CDR3: CASSSTPSGSLSEQYF. The CDR3 bases are TGTGCCAGCAGCTCCACCCCTAGCGGGAGTTTGAGCGAGCAGTACTTC.

This clone was counted only a few times. J is TRBJ2-3 and V is TRBV6-6; TRBD2 aligns across 7 bases. Trimming at V came to 6 bases and at J to 5 bases, leaving 11 bases not matched to a gene. Per the germline V gene, CDR1 is MNHNY and CDR2 is SVGAGI (reference sequence). The CDR3 covers 15 residues. The CDR3: CASSRLARQGDTQYF. CDR3 DNA: TGTGCCAGCAGCCGACTAGCTCGTCAGGGAGATACGCAGTATTTT.

The chain employs TRBV27 and TRBJ1-2; TRBD1 aligns across 8 bases. The CDR3 is made up of 14 amino acids. Unmatched junction bases numbered 4, after V lost 0 bases and J lost 7 bases. Per the germline V gene, CDR1 is MNHEY and CDR2 is SMNVEV (reference sequence). The DNA of the CDR3 is TGTGCCAGCAGTTTATCAGGACAGGGAGCTGGCTACACCTTC. This encodes CASSLSGQGAGYTF.

The chain has TRBV5-4 and TRBJ2-7; D might be TRBD2 (6 bases). Germline V gives CDR1 SGHNT, CDR2 YYREEE (reference sequence). The V gene lost 0 bases and the J gene lost 0 bases, with 10 bases spanning the gap. This CDR3 is built from 15 residues. The CDR3 nucleotides are TGTGCCAGCAGCTTGGGTGGTAGCGGCTCCTACGAGCAGTACTTC. Residues: CASSLGGSGSYEQYF.

This chain connects TRBV6-1 to TRBJ2-7; D uncertain. CDR1 MNHNS and CDR2 SASEGT come from the germline V gene. CDR3 length equals 13 residues. Trimming removed 4 bases at V and 2 bases at J, with 9 bases between. This CDR3 is CASSVQATYEQYF. CDR3 nucleotides: TGTGCCAGCAGTGTTCAGGCCACCTACGAGCAGTACTTC.

The chain carries TRBV5-4 and TRBJ1-2, with 12 bases aligning to TRBD1. V shed 3 bases and J 3 bases; nucleotides not matched to a gene: 6. This CDR3 has 16 residues. Germline values: CDR1 SGHNT, CDR2 YYREEE (reference sequence). The CDR3 DNA is TGTGCCAGCAGCTCCCGGGACAGGGGGCGCGACTATGGCTACACCTTC. Protein sequence: CASSSRDRGRDYGYTF.

This chain connects TRBV6-5 to TRBJ2-3; D is possibly TRBD2 (6 bases). The V end was cut by 6 bases, the J end by 2 bases, with 6 bases between. CDR3 length: 12 amino acids. Germline CDR1 is MNHEY and CDR2 is SVGAGI. The CDR3 protein is CASRGLTDTQYF. CDR3 nucleotide sequence: TGTGCCAGCAGGGGACTCACAGATACGCAGTATTTT.

The J gene is TRBJ2-1, the V gene TRBV4-1, with no clear D. The germline V and J ends were trimmed by 4 bases and 2 bases, with 9 bases remaining between them. Germline V CDR1 and CDR2: MGHRA, YSYEKL. The length of the CDR3 is 14 residues. Here the CDR3 DNA reads TGCGCCAGCAGCCCCCCGTCTACCTACAATGAGCAGTTCTTC. As protein: CASSPPSTYNEQFF.

The chain employs TRBV7-9 and TRBJ1-1, with 10 bases identical to TRBD1. The germline V gene has CDR1 SEHNR and CDR2 FQNEAQ (reference sequence). The CDR3 extends over 16 amino acids. V shed 5 bases, J shed 1 base, and the junction held 7 bases outside the gene matches. CDR3 sequence reads: CASSISTGGGNTEAFF. The CDR3 DNA follows: TGTGCCAGCAGCATCTCGACAGGGGGCGGGAACACTGAAGCTTTCTTT.

CDR3 residues: CASSPETPNTEAFF. In nucleotides, the CDR3 is TGTGCCAGCAGCCCCGAGACACCGAACACTGAAGCTTTCTTT. The chain uses TRBV14 and TRBJ1-1; no reliable D call. The V gene lost 4 bases and the J gene lost 1 base, with 10 bases spanning the gap. This CDR3 region has 14 residues. The germline CDR1 and CDR2 sequences are SGHDN and FVKESK.

In regard to this clone: One end of the junction does not line up with germline, which may come from a read error. The J gene is TRBJ1-1, the V gene TRBV5-1, with D uncertain. CDR1 and CDR2 from the germline V gene are SGHRS and YFSETQ. CDR3 length equals 12 residues. The CDR3 protein is CASSLGRQEASF. The CDR3 nucleotides read TGCGCCAGCAGCTTGGGACGGCAGGAAGCTTCCTTT. Full variable domain (rest looked up from reference TRBV5-1 and TRBJ1-1): KAGVTQTPRYLIKTRGQQVTLSCSPISGHRSVSWYQQTPGQGLQFLFEYFSETQRNKGNFPGRFSGRQFSNSRSEMNVSTLELGDSALYLCASSLGRQEASFGQGTRLTVV.

This clone appeared a single time. The V and J genes are TRBV30 and TRBJ1-5; D unclear. Trimming removed 3 bases from V and 5 bases from J, with 11 bases in between. Germline V gene sequence: CDR1 GTSNPN, CDR2 SVGIG (reference sequence). The CDR3 runs to 13 residues. CDR3 DNA sequence: TGTGCCTGGAGCCCGGCGGGAGATCAGCCCCAGCATTTT. Its protein is CAWSPAGDQPQHF. Variable domain in full (rest from reference TRBV30 and TRBJ1-5): SQTIHQWPATLVQPVGSPLSLECTVEGTSNPNLYWYRQAAGRGLQLLFYSVGIGQISSEVPQNLSASRPQDRQFILSSKKLLLSDSGFYLCAWSPAGDQPQHFGDGTRLSIL.

The CDR3 sequence: CASSFPGGLGSYNEQFF. The DNA of the CDR3 is TGTGCCAGCAGCTTTCCTGGGGGGTTGGGCTCCTACAATGAGCAGTTCTTC. This chain joins TRBV5-6 and TRBJ2-1; D may be TRBD2 (6 bases). This CDR3 spans 17 amino acids. V was cut by 2 bases and J by 0 bases, with 15 bases left in between. Germline V lookup: CDR1 SGHDT, CDR2 YYEEEE.

This chain connects TRBV5-1 to TRBJ1-2; 8 positions match TRBD1. From germline, CDR1 is SGHRS and CDR2 YFSETQ. V shed 2 bases and J 14 bases; nucleotides not matched to a gene: 8. The CDR3 runs to 12 residues. The CDR3 is CASSLSQGALTF. The DNA for the CDR3 is TGCGCCAGCAGCTTAAGCCAGGGGGCATTGACCTTC. The full variable domain, in which reference TRBV5-1 and TRBJ1-2 provide the parts outside the CDR3, is KAGVTQTPRYLIKTRGQQVTLSCSPISGHRSVSWYQQTPGQGLQFLFEYFSETQRNKGNFPGRFSGRQFSNSRSEMNVSTLELGDSALYLCASSLSQGALTFGSGTRLTVV.

The chain is built from TRBV6-4 and TRBJ1-1; the D gene is possibly TRBD1 (6 bases). Trimming removed 6 bases at V and 5 bases at J, with 13 bases between. The CDR3 runs 13 residues. Germline V gives CDR1 MRHNA, CDR2 SNTAGT. CDR3 coding DNA: TGTGCCAGCAGAAACAGGGTAGGGACTGAAGCTTTCTTT. Amino acids: CASRNRVGTEAFF.

The chain couples TRBV21-1 to TRBJ2-1; the table's D gene call, TRBD2, was not cross checked with the DNA. TRBV21-1 is a pseudogene segment. The CDR3 runs to 13 residues. The CDR3: CASSLGGPEEQFF. For the CDR3, the DNA is TGTGCCAGCAGCCTAGGCGGGCCGGAGGAGCAGTTCTTC.